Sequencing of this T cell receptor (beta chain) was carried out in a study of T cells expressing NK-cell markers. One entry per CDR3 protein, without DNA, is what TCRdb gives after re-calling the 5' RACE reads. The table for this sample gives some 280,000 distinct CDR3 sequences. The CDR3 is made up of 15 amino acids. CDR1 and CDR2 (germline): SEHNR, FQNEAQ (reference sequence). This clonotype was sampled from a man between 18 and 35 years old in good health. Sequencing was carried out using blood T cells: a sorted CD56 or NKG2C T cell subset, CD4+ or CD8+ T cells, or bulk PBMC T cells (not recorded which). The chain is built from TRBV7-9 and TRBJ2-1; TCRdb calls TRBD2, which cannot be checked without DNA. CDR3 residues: CASSPSGGASNEQFF.